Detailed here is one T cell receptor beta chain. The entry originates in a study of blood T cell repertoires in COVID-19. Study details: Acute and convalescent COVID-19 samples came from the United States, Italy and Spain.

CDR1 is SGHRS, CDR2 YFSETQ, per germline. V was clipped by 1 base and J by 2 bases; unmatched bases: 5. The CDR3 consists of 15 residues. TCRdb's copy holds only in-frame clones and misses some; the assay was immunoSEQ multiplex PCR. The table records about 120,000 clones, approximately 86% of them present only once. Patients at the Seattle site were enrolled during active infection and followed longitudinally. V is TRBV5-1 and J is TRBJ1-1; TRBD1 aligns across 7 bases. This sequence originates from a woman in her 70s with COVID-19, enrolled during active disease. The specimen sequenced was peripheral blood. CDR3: CASSLQGGANTEAFF. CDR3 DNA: TGCGCCAGCAGCTTGCAAGGGGGCGCAAACACTGAAGCTTTCTTT.